Shown below are 9 T cell receptor beta chains from a single sample sequenced in a study of control samples from healthy donors and cancer patients. TCRdb's copy holds only in-frame clones and misses some; the assay was immunoSEQ multiplex PCR. Recorded for this sample: under 200,000 clones. Material for sequencing was blood. These TCRs come from a woman younger than 45 in good health.

The rearrangement joins TRBV28 to TRBJ2-3; TRBD2 is a possible D gene (6 bases). Trimming took 6 bases from V and 0 from J, leaving 19 bases between them. The CDR3 length is 17 residues. CDR1 and CDR2 (germline): MDHEN, SYDVKM. Written as DNA, the CDR3 is TGTGCCAGCAGCCATGGGTTACGGGGGACTAGCACAGATACGCAGTATTTT. Its translation is CASSHGLRGTSTDTQYF.

The chain links TRBV5-6 to TRBJ2-5, with D perhaps matching TRBD1 (5 bases). The CDR3 runs 14 residues. In germline, CDR1 is SGHDT, CDR2 YYEEEE. The V end lost 3 bases, the J end lost 2 bases, and 11 bases lay between the germline ends. CDR3 DNA sequence: TGTGCCAGCAGCTCGTCAGGGTTTCAAGAGACCCAGTACTTC. Translated: CASSSSGFQETQYF. Filled out from reference TRBV5-6 and TRBJ2-5, the complete variable domain reads DAGVTQSPTHLIKTRGQQVTLRCSPKSGHDTVSWYQQALGQGPQFIFQYYEEEERQRGNFPDRFSGHQFPNYSSELNVNALLLGDSALYLCASSSSGFQETQYFGPGTRLLVL.

The chain recombines TRBV5-8 with TRBJ1-2; TRBD1 aligns across 11 bases. CDR1 is SGHTS, CDR2 YDEGEE, per germline. With 1 base clipped from V and 6 bases from J, the junction kept 11 bases outside the gene matches. The CDR3 is 17 residues long. The CDR3 loop reads CASSLRTGGRSTHGYTF. As DNA, the CDR3 is TGTGCCAGCAGCTTGAGGACAGGGGGCAGGTCTACACATGGCTACACCTTC. Full variable domain (rest looked up from reference TRBV5-8 and TRBJ1-2): EAGVTQSPTHLIKTRGQQATLRCSPISGHTSVYWYQQALGLGLQFLLWYDEGEERNRGNFPPRFSGRQFPNYSSELNVNALELEDSALYLCASSLRTGGRSTHGYTFGSGTRLTVV.

The chain links TRBV6-5 to TRBJ1-1; D is possibly TRBD1 (6 bases). This CDR3 spans 14 amino acids. The V gene's germline CDR1 is MNHEY and CDR2 SVGAGI. Trimming took 4 bases from V and 5 from J, leaving 14 bases between them. The CDR3 coding sequence is TGTGCCAGCAGTTTACAGGGTATTTCGACTGAAGCTTTCTTT. This encodes CASSLQGISTEAFF.

The V and J genes are TRBV5-1 and TRBJ2-2; D unclear. Germline CDR1 SGHRS, CDR2 YFSETQ. Trimming removed 7 bases from V and 8 bases from J, with 9 bases in between. The CDR3 totals 11 residues. The CDR3 DNA reads as TGCGCCAGCGGTCAAGGGGGGGAGCTGTTTTTT. Translated, it gives CASGQGGELFF.

The rearrangement joins TRBV29-1 to TRBJ1-1, with D possibly TRBD1 on 6 matching bases. The V gene's germline CDR1 is SQVTM and CDR2 ANQGSEA. With 2 bases removed from V and 0 bases from J, the gap between germline ends came to 13 bases. CDR3 length: 15 amino acids. CDR3 nucleotides: TGCAGCGTTGAACGAAAACAGGGTATGAACACTGAAGCTTTCTTT. The encoded protein is CSVERKQGMNTEAFF. Variable domain in full (rest from reference TRBV29-1 and TRBJ1-1): SAVISQKPSRDICQRGTSLTIQCQVDSQVTMMFWYRQQPGQSLTLIATANQGSEATYESGFVIDKFPISRPNLTFSTLTVSNMSPEDSSIYLCSVERKQGMNTEAFFGQGTRLTVV.

This rearrangement joins TRBV7-9 to TRBJ1-4, with a tentative D call TRBD1 (5 bases). The CDR3 totals 16 residues. CDR1 SEHNR and CDR2 FQNEAQ come from the germline V gene (reference sequence). The germline V and J ends were trimmed by 1 base and 2 bases, with 11 bases remaining between them. The CDR3 spells CASSLDGGGTNEKLFF. CDR3 DNA sequence: TGTGCCAGCAGCTTAGATGGTGGGGGGACTAATGAAAAACTGTTTTTT.

V and J are TRBV29-1 and TRBJ2-4; D might be TRBD1 (6 bases). The CDR3 covers 13 residues. Trimming stripped 7 bases from V and 0 bases from J, with 10 bases between. Germline CDR1 is SQVTM and CDR2 is ANQGSEA. The CDR3 DNA is TGCAGCGGGACAGATCTAGCCAAAAACATTCAGTACTTC. This translates into CSGTDLAKNIQYF.

This chain connects TRBV6-2 or TRBV6-3 to TRBJ1-6, with D hard to call. The V gene's germline CDR1 is MNHEY and CDR2 SVGEGT. V was trimmed by 2 bases and J by 3 bases, leaving 5 bases between them. The CDR3 is 14 amino acids. DNA for the CDR3: TGTGCCAGCAGTTACGGACGCTATAATTCACCCCTCCACTTT. This gives the protein CASSYGRYNSPLHF.